These 23 T cell receptor beta chains were sequenced from one sample in a study of CD8 T cells in ankylosing spondylitis. Study-wide points: Blood of patients with ankylosing spondylitis appeared to be characterized by a TCR beta motif of 8 or 9 highly homologous variants.

These receptors' targets are unknown. MiXCR, run by TCRdb on the 5' RACE reads, gives a single entry per CDR3 protein. The profile shows hundreds of thousands of distinct CDR3 sequences, approximately 26% of them singletons. Sequencing was carried out using blood, either unsorted or a sorted T cell fraction (not recorded which). The receptors come from a male donor with ankylosing spondylitis.

V and J are TRBV24-1 and TRBJ1-2; 9 bases agree with TRBD1. The CDR3 sequence is 15 residues long. The germline gives CDR1 KGHDR, CDR2 SFDVKD. The ends lost 5 bases at V and 1 base at J; junction bases unmatched: 4. CDR3: CATSAPDRGNYGYTF. CDR3 nucleotide sequence: TGTGCCACCAGTGCCCCGGACAGGGGTAACTATGGCTACACCTTC.

This clonotype appeared a few times. The rearrangement joins TRBV21-1 to TRBJ2-7; TRBD1 reflects the table's D call only, with no check against the DNA. TRBV21-1 is an annotated pseudogene. The CDR3 runs to 14 residues. The CDR3 loop is CASSPRDTIYEQYV. DNA of the CDR3: TGTGCCAGCAGCCCTCGGGACACCATCTACGAGCAGTACGTC.

The chain carries TRBV4-2 and TRBJ2-3; unclear D gene. This CDR3 spans 18 amino acids. V was pared by 4 bases and J by 0 bases, with 20 bases between. Germline CDR1 and CDR2: LGHNA and YNFKEQ. The CDR3, as DNA: TGTGCCAGCAGCCGCATGAGGATAGGCTTTACTAGCACAGATACGCAGTATTTT. This sequence encodes CASSRMRIGFTSTDTQYF.

The chain recombines TRBV20-1 with TRBJ2-7, with 8 positions matching TRBD2. The trim removed 5 bases at V and 6 bases at J, leaving 21 bases unmatched. This CDR3 spans 17 amino acids. Germline CDR1 is DFQATT and CDR2 is SNEGSKA (reference sequence). CDR3 in DNA: TGCAGTGCTCGGGGGGGACACTCCAACTTTGGGGGAAGCGAGCAGTACTTC. It translates to CSARGGHSNFGGSEQYF.

This clonotype was recorded at least ten times. The V and J genes are TRBV5-1 and TRBJ1-1, with 8 bases aligning to TRBD1. Per the germline V gene, CDR1 is SGHRS and CDR2 is YFSETQ. V was clipped by 5 bases and J by 1 base; unmatched bases: 4. The CDR3 totals 14 residues. The CDR3 bases are TGCGCCAGCAGAACCGGGACAGGGAACACTGAAGCTTTCTTT. The encoded protein is CASRTGTGNTEAFF.

This chain joins TRBV5-1 and TRBJ1-1; TRBD1 is a possible D gene (5 bases). The CDR3 is 15 amino acids. V gave up 4 bases and J gave up 5 bases, with 18 bases separating them. CDR1 SGHRS and CDR2 YFSETQ come from the germline V gene. CDR3 residues: CASSPSEGRRTEAFF. As DNA, the CDR3 is TGCGCCAGCAGCCCATCCGAGGGGAGGAGAACTGAAGCTTTCTTT.

This clonotype was detected only a few times. J is TRBJ2-3 and V is TRBV7-2, with D possibly being TRBD1 (5 bases). The CDR3 runs to 13 residues. Germline CDR1 SGHTA, CDR2 FQGNSA. Trimming took 5 bases from V and 3 from J, leaving 9 bases between them. The CDR3 loop is CASSNRQTDTQYF. CDR3 coding DNA: TGTGCCAGCAGCAACAGACAGACAGATACGCAGTATTTT.

This rearrangement joins TRBV5-1 to TRBJ2-7; the match to TRBD2 covers 12 bases. The CDR3 has 16 residues. CDR1 is SGHRS and CDR2 is YFSETQ in the germline V gene. The V segment lost 0 bases and the J segment 7 bases; nucleotides outside the gene matches: 8. In DNA form, the CDR3 reads TGCGCCAGCAGCTTGGTCCGACTAGCGGGAGATGGGGAGCAGTACTTC. Amino acid sequence: CASSLVRLAGDGEQYF.

This chain links TRBV7-2 with TRBJ1-6, with 7 bases fitting TRBD1. V trimming: 3 bases; J trimming: 6 bases; junction bases outside the gene matches: 5. CDR1 and CDR2 from the germline V gene are SGHTA and FQGNSA. The length of the CDR3 is 15 residues. The CDR3 is CASSLNRGSNSPLHF. The CDR3 nucleotides are TGTGCCAGCAGCTTGAACAGGGGTTCTAATTCACCCCTCCACTTT.

This clonotype occurred a few times. This chain uses TRBV4-2 with TRBJ2-1; 9 bases agree with TRBD2. The V segment lost 3 bases and the J segment 7 bases; nucleotides outside the gene matches: 4. This CDR3 comprises 14 residues. CDR1 is LGHNA and CDR2 is YNFKEQ in the germline V gene. The CDR3 reads CASSHLSGSNEQFF. The CDR3 coding sequence is TGTGCCAGCAGCCACCTTAGCGGGAGTAATGAGCAGTTCTTC.

The chain carries TRBV7-9 and TRBJ2-6; unclear D gene. From germline, CDR1 is SEHNR and CDR2 FQNEAQ (reference sequence). The CDR3 runs 15 residues. Trimming took off 5 bases at V and 4 bases at J, with 12 bases between the two ends. The DNA of the CDR3 is TGTGCCAGCAGCCCTACACCGACCGGGGCCAACGTCCTGACTTTC. This codes for CASSPTPTGANVLTF. The complete variable domain, with remaining parts taken from reference TRBV7-9 and TRBJ2-6, reads DTGVSQNPRHKITKRGQNVTFRCDPISEHNRLYWYRQTLGQGPEFLTYFQNEAQLEKSRLLSDRFSAERPKGSFSTLEIQRTEQGDSAMYLCASSPTPTGANVLTFGAGSRLTVL.

This chain connects TRBV24-1 to TRBJ2-5, with D possibly TRBD2 on 6 matching bases. The CDR3 is 14 amino acids. With 7 bases removed from V and 2 bases from J, the gap between germline ends came to 13 bases. Germline lookup yields CDR1 KGHDR and CDR2 SFDVKD. CDR3 DNA sequence: TGTGCCACCAGCCTAACTAGCACTCAAGAGACCCAGTACTTC. It codes for CATSLTSTQETQYF.

This clonotype was counted at least ten times. The V gene is TRBV6-2 or TRBV6-3, the J gene TRBJ2-6; D unclear. This CDR3 contains 12 residues. V lost 6 bases and J 0 bases, leaving 0 bases between the germline ends. CDR1 is MNHEY and CDR2 is SVGEGT in the germline V gene. The CDR3 DNA follows: TGTGCCAGCAGCTCTGGGGCCAACGTCCTGACTTTC. It encodes CASSSGANVLTF.

The chain carries TRBV18 and TRBJ2-1; possibly TRBD1 for D (6 bases). Germline assignment: CDR1 KGHSH and CDR2 LQKENI. CDR3 length: 14 residues. Trimming left V 3 bases short and J 5 bases short, with 11 bases between. The CDR3 loop reads CASSPRGGDNEQFF. In DNA form, the CDR3 reads TGTGCCAGCTCACCCAGGGGTGGCGACAATGAGCAGTTCTTC.

This clonotype was detected a few times. The J gene is TRBJ1-2, the V gene TRBV9; D might be TRBD1 (5 bases). Trimming stripped 6 bases from V and 4 bases from J, with 16 bases between. Germline V CDR1 and CDR2: SGDLS, YYNGEE. There are 14 residues in the CDR3. The CDR3, as DNA: TGTGCCAGCACCTCAGGGCTAATTTCCTATGGCTACACCTTC. It codes for CASTSGLISYGYTF.

This clonotype was observed a few times. V is TRBV10-3 and J is TRBJ1-1, with D maybe TRBD1 (5 bases). Trimming took 6 bases from V and 4 from J, leaving 15 bases between them. Germline V CDR1 and CDR2: ENHRY, SYGVKD. The CDR3 totals 14 residues. CDR3 sequence (DNA): TGTGCCATCAGGATACAGGCGATGGGCACTGAAGCTTTCTTT. Translated, it gives CAIRIQAMGTEAFF.

The V call is TRBV20-1, the J call TRBJ2-1, with 7 nucleotides matching TRBD2. This CDR3 spans 15 amino acids. Germline V lookup: CDR1 DFQATT, CDR2 SNEGSKA (reference sequence). The V segment lost 3 bases and the J segment 5 bases; nucleotides outside the gene matches: 10. Written as DNA, the CDR3 is TGCAGTGCTAGGCCGGCGGGAGACTTCAACAATGAGCAGTTCTTC. This translates into CSARPAGDFNNEQFF.

This rearrangement joins TRBV20-1 to TRBJ1-2; D is undetermined. The germline V gene encodes CDR1 DFQATT and CDR2 SNEGSKA (reference sequence). The CDR3 loop spans 12 amino acids. Trimming removed 3 bases at V and 4 bases at J, with 9 bases between. CDR3: CSASFQTYGYTF. CDR3 coding DNA: TGCAGTGCTAGTTTTCAGACCTATGGCTACACCTTC.

This clonotype appeared a few times. The chain employs TRBV28 and TRBJ2-2; D is possibly TRBD1 (5 bases). The CDR3 runs to 13 residues. Germline V gives CDR1 MDHEN, CDR2 SYDVKM. V was pared by 7 bases and J by 6 bases, with 12 bases between. CDR3 amino acids: CASMEGASGELFF. CDR3 DNA: TGTGCCAGCATGGAAGGGGCTTCCGGGGAGCTGTTTTTT.

The chain carries TRBV27 and TRBJ2-7, with 9 bases lining up with TRBD1. CDR1 is MNHEY, CDR2 SMNVEV, per germline (reference sequence). The trim removed 6 bases at V and 1 base at J, leaving 7 bases unmatched. The CDR3 runs 15 residues. The CDR3 region has the DNA TGTGCCAGCAGCTCCCGACAGGGGGGTTCCTACGAGCAGTACGTC. Its protein product is CASSSRQGGSYEQYV.

The chain links TRBV12-5 to TRBJ1-1; no clear D gene. The CDR3 totals 13 residues. V lost 5 bases and J lost 3, with 10 bases in between. The germline CDR1 and CDR2 sequences are LGHNT and FRNRAP. Written as DNA, the CDR3 is TGTGCTAGTGGTCCCCGATCGGACACTGAAGCTTTCTTT. Its translation is CASGPRSDTEAFF.

The chain couples TRBV2 to TRBJ2-5, with D possibly matching TRBD1 (6 bases). Deletions cut 3 bases from V and 5 bases from J, with 10 bases between. CDR3 size: 13 residues. CDR1 is SNHLY, CDR2 FYNNEI, per germline. The CDR3 region has the DNA TGTGCCAGCAGTGACCAGGGGTTCGAGACCCAGTACTTC. It translates to CASSDQGFETQYF. Drawing the rest from reference TRBV2 and TRBJ2-5, the complete variable domain is EPEVTQTPSHQVTQMGQEVILRCVPISNHLYFYWYRQILGQKVEFLVSFYNNEISEKSEIFDDQFSVERPDGSNFTLKIRSTKLEDSAMYFCASSDQGFETQYFGPGTRLLVL.

The table lists this clonotype with many counts. The rearrangement uses TRBV7-9 and TRBJ2-1; D unclear. V gave up 2 bases and J gave up 0 bases, with 8 bases separating them. The CDR3 extends over 15 amino acids. The germline V gene encodes CDR1 SEHNR and CDR2 FQNEAQ (reference sequence). The CDR3 loop is CASSLNRASYNEQFF. The CDR3 nucleotides read TGTGCCAGCAGCTTAAATCGGGCCTCCTACAATGAGCAGTTCTTC.